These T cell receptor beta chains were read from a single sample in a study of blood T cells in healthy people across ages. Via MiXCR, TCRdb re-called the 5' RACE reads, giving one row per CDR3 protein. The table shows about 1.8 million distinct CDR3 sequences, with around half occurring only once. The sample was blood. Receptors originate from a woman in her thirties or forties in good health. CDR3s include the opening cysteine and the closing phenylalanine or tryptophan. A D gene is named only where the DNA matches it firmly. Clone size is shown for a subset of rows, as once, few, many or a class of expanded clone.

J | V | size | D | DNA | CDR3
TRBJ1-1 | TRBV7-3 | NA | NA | TGTGCCAGCAGCCCAGTGCGGGATGTGGGAGCTTTCTTT | CASSPVRDVGAFF
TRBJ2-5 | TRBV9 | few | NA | TGTGCCAGCAGCGTGGAGGGGGCAAAGACCCAGTACTTC | CASSVEGAKTQYF
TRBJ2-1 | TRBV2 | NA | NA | TGTGCCACCAACGGAGTTTACAATGGGCAGTTCTTC | CATNGVYNGQFF
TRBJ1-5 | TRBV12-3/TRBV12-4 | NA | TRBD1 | TGTGCCAGCACGGGACAGTACCTCAATCAGCCCCAGCATTTT | CASTGQYLNQPQHF
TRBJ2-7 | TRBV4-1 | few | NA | TGCGCCAGTGGAACGTGGAGCGAGCAGTACTTC | CASGTWSEQYF
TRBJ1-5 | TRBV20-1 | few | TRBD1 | TGCAGTGCATACGACAGGGTAAGCAATCAGCCCCAGCATTTT | CSAYDRVSNQPQHF
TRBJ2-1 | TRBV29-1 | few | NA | TGCAGCACCTCCCTTTCTAACGGCAGGGAGCAGTTCTTC | CSTSLSNGREQFF
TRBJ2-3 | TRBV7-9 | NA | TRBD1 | TGTGCCAGCAGCCCACCGGGACAGGGCATGGATACGCAGTATTTT | CASSPPGQGMDTQYF
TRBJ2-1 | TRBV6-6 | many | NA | TGTGCCAGCAGTTTTAGGGATGAGCAGTTCTTC | CASSFRDEQFF
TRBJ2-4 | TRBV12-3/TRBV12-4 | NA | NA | TGTGCCAGCAGTAGACCGGTAGCCAAAAACATTCAGTACTTC | CASSRPVAKNIQYF
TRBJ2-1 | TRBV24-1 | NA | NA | TGTGCCACCAGTGACCGACAGCTGGGGCAGTTCTTC | CATSDRQLGQFF
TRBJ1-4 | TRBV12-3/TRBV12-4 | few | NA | TGTGCCAGCTCCCCAGCAGGGGCACCTACTAATGAAAAACTGTTTTTT | CASSPAGAPTNEKLFF
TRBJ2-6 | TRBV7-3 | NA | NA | TGTGCCAGCAGCATTACAGGGTCTGGGGCCAACGTCCTGACTTTC | CASSITGSGANVLTF
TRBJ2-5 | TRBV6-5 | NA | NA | TGTGCCAGCAGTTCCCCGACGGATAGGGAGCAGTACTTC | CASSSPTDREQYF
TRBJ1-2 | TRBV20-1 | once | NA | TGCAGTGCTTCCGGGAGAGACCTCGGGGGCTACACCTTC | CSASGRDLGGYTF
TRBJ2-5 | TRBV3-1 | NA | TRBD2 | TGTGCCAGCAGCCAGGAGCGGGGGGCCGGGGAAGAGACCCAGTACTTC | CASSQERGAGEETQYF
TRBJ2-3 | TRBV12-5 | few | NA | TGTGCTAGTGGTTTGGGATCTAGCACAGATACGCAGTATTTT | CASGLGSSTDTQYF
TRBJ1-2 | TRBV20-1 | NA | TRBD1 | TGCAGTGCCAAGGTGGGACAGGGGGCGATCGGCTACACCTTC | CSAKVGQGAIGYTF
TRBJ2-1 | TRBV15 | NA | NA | TGTGCCACCAGCAGAGGTCCTCGGCAGAAGGAGCAGTTCTTC | CATSRGPRQKEQFF
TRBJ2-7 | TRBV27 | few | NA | TGTGCCAGCACCTTCCGAAGGGGCCAATCCTACGAGCAGTACTTC | CASTFRRGQSYEQYF
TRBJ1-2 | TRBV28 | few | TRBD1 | TGTGCCAGCACAGCGACAGGGAGAGTTGACTATGGCTACACCTTC | CASTATGRVDYGYTF
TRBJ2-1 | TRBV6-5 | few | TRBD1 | TGTGCCAGCAGTTACCCTAGACAGGGGAATAATGAGCAGTTCTTC | CASSYPRQGNNEQFF
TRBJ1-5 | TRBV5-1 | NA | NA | TGCGCCAGCAGCTTGGGGGCAGGCCGCAATCAGCCCCAGCATTTT | CASSLGAGRNQPQHF
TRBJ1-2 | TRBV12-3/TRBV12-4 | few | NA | TGTGCCAGCAGTCCAAGGGGGTGGCAGGGCGAAGGCTACACCTTC | CASSPRGWQGEGYTF
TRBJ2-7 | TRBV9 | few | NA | TGTGCCAGCGGGGGGCGCGAGCAGTACTTC | CASGGREQYF
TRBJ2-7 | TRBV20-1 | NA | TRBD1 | TGCAGTGCTACCGGGACCGGGACAGGGCCCAACAATGAGCAGTACTTC | CSATGTGTGPNNEQYF
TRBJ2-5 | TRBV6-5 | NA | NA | TGTGCCAGCAGTTACGGGAATCAAGAGACCCAGTACTTC | CASSYGNQETQYF
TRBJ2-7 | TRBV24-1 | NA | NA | TGTGCCACCAGTGCGGCAGGGTCCTACGAGCAGTACTTC | CATSAAGSYEQYF
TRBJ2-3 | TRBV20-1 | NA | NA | TGCAGTGCTAGAGATCCCAGACAAACCACATATACGCAGTATTTT | CSARDPRQTTYTQYF
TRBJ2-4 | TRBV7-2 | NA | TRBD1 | TGTGCCAGCAGCCCGAGACAGGGTACACGGGAATTAGCCAAAAACATTCAGTACTTC | CASSPRQGTRELAKNIQYF
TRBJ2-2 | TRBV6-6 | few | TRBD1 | TGTGCCAGCAGTTTACGGACAGGGCCGAACACCGGGGAGCTGTTTTTT | CASSLRTGPNTGELFF
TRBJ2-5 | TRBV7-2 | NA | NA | TGTGCCAGCAGCTTCGGGAGTAGCAAGTTGGAGACCCAGTACTTC | CASSFGSSKLETQYF
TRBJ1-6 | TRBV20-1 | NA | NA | TGCAACCAAACAGGACCGCCCTATAATTCACCCCTCCACTTT | CNQTGPPYNSPLHF